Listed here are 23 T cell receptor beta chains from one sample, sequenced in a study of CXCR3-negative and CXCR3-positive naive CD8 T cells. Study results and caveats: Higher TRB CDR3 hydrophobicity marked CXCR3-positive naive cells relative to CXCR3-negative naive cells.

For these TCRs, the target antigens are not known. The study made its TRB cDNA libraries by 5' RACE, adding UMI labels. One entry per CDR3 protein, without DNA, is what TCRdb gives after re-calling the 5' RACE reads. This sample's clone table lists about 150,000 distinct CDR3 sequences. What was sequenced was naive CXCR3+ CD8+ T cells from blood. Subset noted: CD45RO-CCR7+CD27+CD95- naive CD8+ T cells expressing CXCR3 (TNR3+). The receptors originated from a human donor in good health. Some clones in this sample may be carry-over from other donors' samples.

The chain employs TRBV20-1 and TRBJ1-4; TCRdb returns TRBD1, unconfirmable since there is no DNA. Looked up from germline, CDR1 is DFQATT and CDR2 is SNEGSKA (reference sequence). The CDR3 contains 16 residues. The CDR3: CSARRDRGLANEKLFF.

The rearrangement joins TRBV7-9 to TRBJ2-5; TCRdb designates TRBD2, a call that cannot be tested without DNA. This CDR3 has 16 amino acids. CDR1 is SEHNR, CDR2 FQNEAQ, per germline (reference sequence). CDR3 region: CASSQSTSSIRETQYF.

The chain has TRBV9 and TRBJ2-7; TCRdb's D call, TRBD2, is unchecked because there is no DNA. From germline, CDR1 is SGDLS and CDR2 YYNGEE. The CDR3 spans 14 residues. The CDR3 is CASSVGLAGYEQYF.

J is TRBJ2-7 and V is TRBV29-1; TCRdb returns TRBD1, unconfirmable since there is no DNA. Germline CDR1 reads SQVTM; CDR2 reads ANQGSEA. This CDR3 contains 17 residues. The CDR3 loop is CSVEESHRDRRGYEQYF.

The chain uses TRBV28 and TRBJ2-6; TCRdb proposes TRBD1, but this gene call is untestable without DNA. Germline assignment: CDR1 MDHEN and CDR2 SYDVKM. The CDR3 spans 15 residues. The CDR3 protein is CASSNPGPGANVLTF.

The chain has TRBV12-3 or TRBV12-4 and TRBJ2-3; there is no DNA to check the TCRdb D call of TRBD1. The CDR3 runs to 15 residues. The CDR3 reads CASNPGQERRDTQYF.

CDR3: CASSRSGETRFF. The chain links TRBV4-1 to TRBJ2-1; lacking DNA, the TRBD1 call made by TCRdb goes unchecked. Germline lookup yields CDR1 MGHRA and CDR2 YSYEKL. CDR3 length equals 12 residues.

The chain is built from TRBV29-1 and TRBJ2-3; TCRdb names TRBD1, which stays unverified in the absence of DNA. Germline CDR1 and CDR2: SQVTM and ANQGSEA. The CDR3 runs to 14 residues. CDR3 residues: CSVVDRGFSDTQYF.

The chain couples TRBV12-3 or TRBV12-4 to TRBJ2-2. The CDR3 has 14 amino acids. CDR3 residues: CASSLSGYTGELFF.

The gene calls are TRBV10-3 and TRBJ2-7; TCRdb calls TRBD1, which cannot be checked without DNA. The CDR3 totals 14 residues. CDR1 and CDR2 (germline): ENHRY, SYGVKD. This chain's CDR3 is CAISETGTVYEQYF.

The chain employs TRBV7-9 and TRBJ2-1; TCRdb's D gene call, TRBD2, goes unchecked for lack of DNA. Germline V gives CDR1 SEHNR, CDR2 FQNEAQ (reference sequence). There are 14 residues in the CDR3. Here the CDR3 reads CASSGWDFNNEQFF.

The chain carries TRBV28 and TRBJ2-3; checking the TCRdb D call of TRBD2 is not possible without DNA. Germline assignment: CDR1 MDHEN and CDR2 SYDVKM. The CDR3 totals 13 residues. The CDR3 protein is CASSLGTLDTQYF.

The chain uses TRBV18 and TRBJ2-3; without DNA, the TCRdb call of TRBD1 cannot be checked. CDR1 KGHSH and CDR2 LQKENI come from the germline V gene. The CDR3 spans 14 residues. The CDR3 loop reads CASSPRGGTDTQYF.

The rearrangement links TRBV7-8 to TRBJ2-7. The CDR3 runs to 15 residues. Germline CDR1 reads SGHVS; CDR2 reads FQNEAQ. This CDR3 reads CASSLTQQTLYEQYF.

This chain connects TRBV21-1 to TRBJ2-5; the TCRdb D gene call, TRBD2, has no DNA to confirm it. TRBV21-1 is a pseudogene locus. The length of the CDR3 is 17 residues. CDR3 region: CASSNSSGGISQETQYF.

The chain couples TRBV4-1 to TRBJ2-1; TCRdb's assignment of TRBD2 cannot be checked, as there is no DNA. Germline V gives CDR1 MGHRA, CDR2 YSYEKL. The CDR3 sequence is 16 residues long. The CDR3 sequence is CASSQENPQSYNEQFF.

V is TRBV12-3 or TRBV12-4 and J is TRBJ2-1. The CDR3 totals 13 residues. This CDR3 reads CASSFNPYNEQFF.

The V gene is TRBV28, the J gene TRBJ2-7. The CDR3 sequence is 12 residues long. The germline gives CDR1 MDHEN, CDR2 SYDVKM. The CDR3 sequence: CASGTKTYEQYF.

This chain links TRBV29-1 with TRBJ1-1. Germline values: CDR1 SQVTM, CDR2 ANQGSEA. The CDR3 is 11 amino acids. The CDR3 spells CSVDNGGEAFF.

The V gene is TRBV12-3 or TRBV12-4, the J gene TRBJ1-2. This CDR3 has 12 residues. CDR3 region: CASSLWRHGYTF.

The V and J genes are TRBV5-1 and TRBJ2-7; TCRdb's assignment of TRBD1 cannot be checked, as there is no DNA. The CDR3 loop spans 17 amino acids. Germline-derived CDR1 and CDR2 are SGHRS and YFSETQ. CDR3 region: CASSLSLLPGQIYEQYF.

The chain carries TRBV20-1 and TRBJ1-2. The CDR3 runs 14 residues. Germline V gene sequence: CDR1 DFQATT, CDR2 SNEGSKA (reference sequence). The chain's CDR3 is CSAQLDILMAGYTF.

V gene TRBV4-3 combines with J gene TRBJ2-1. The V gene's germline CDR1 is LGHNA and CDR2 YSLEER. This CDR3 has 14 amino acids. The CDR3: CASSQDRTDNEQFF.